The following is a T cell receptor (beta chain) sequence with its context. The sample originates from a study of shared clonotypes between healthy human individuals. Overall study: Serving as donors were two women and three men, whose ages spanned 18 to 49.

The CDR3 contains 17 residues. Trimming pared 3 bases from V and 7 bases from J, leaving 25 bases between. Germline CDR1 MDHEN, CDR2 SYDVKM. Here immunoSEQ multiplex PCR was the method, and the copy in TCRdb shows in-frame clones only, minus some. This sample has 650,000 to 800,000 clones; around 70% occur once, and the top ten carry approximately 1.7%. Sample: memory CD4+ T cells sorted from blood. Subset of the sample: CD45RA-negative fraction. The chain has TRBV28 and TRBJ2-7, with D possibly being TRBD2 (6 bases). This receptor was obtained from a woman aged 25-40 years in good health. The CDR3 spells CASSLPWGEPTRGEQYF. The CDR3 DNA sequence: TGTGCCAGCAGTTTGCCCTGGGGGGAGCCAACCCGAGGGGAGCAGTACTTC.